This T cell receptor (beta chain) emerged from a study of T cells in Graves' hyperthyroidism and ophthalmopathy. Note on this clonotype: Since a much larger clone is just one base distant, this may be a read error.

The CDR3 totals 15 residues. Germline CDR1 is MNHEY and CDR2 is SMNVEV (reference sequence). The germline V and J ends were trimmed by 8 bases and 0 bases, with 14 bases remaining between them. Amplified TCR beta CDR3 regions came from RNA transcripts. The study used the HTBI primer set for a first-round RT-PCR of the TCR CDR3. TCRdb fed the multiplex PCR reads into MiXCR, producing one record per CDR3 protein. The sample yields hundreds of thousands of distinct CDR3 sequences, about 14% seen once. J is TRBJ2-1 and V is TRBV27; possible D gene TRBD2, 6 bases. This clonotype originated in a woman between 45 and 60 years old with Graves' ophthalmopathy. The material sequenced was blood. The chain's CDR3 is CASGVTGLSYNEQFF. The CDR3 coding sequence is TGTGCCAGCGGAGTTACGGGACTCTCCTACAATGAGCAGTTCTTC.